The 23 T cell receptor beta chains reported below all come from one sample, sequenced in a study of T cell responses to AZD1222 COVID-19 vaccine. Sequencing used immunoSEQ multiplex PCR; TCRdb keeps in-frame clones, though not all of them. The sample records 150,000 to 200,000 clones, about 91% being singletons. The source material was peripheral blood, sampled 28 days after the second AZD1222 dose. The receptors stem from an adult who received the AZD1222 COVID-19 vaccine.

This clone showed up just once. The V call is TRBV13, the J call TRBJ2-7; TRBD2 matches at 8 bases. CDR1 PRHDT and CDR2 FYEKMQ come from the germline V gene (reference sequence). V was pared by 4 bases and J by 4 bases, with 6 bases of the junction left unmatched. The CDR3 spans 14 residues. The CDR3 DNA reads as TGTGCCAGCAGCTCCGGGGGGGGCGGTTACGAGCAGTACTTC. It is translated as CASSSGGGGYEQYF.

This chain connects TRBV7-2 to TRBJ1-1; D is perhaps TRBD1 (5 bases). Germline V gene lookup returns CDR1 SGHTA and CDR2 FQGNSA. Trimming cost V 1 base and J 13 bases, with 16 bases left between them. This CDR3 contains 13 residues. The chain's CDR3 is CASSLGSRALGFF. CDR3 in DNA: TGTGCCAGCAGCTTAGGAAGCAGGGCGTTAGGTTTCTTT.

V and J are TRBV3-1 (or the pseudogene TRBV3-2) and TRBJ1-1; the D is unclear. This CDR3 contains 14 residues. Germline V lookup: CDR1 LGHDT, CDR2 YNNKEL (reference sequence). Trimming took off 1 base at V and 3 bases at J, with 9 bases between the two ends. The CDR3 DNA is TGTGCCAGCAGCCAAGGGAGGGCCCACACTGAAGCTTTCTTT. As protein: CASSQGRAHTEAFF.

J is TRBJ2-7 and V is TRBV6-2 or TRBV6-3; D may be TRBD1 or TRBD2 (6 bases each). V dropped 4 bases and J dropped 6 bases, with 10 bases sitting between them. The germline gives CDR1 MNHEY, CDR2 SVGEGT. The CDR3 totals 12 residues. CDR3 protein: CASSLEGGEQYF. The CDR3 DNA reads TGTGCCAGCAGTTTAGAGGGGGGCGAGCAGTACTTC.

Here the CDR3 reads CASSMRGKGYTF. The DNA for the CDR3 is TGTGCCAGTAGTATGAGGGGGAAAGGCTACACCTTC. V usage is TRBV19 and J usage is TRBJ1-2, with D possibly TRBD1 on 6 matching bases. The germline V gene has CDR1 LNHDA and CDR2 SQIVND (reference sequence). The V end was cut by 3 bases, the J end by 8 bases, with 10 bases between. CDR3 length: 12 residues.

The chain recombines TRBV9 with TRBJ1-2; 8 bases align to TRBD1. From germline, CDR1 is SGDLS and CDR2 YYNGEE. J gave up 6 bases and V 4 bases, and 17 bases lay outside the gene matches. The CDR3 covers 17 residues. In DNA form, the CDR3 reads TGTGCCAGCAGCTACCCCGTAAGGACAGGGAATGAGGATGGCTACACCTTC. Translation gives CASSYPVRTGNEDGYTF.

This clone was seen only once. This chain connects TRBV30 to TRBJ1-6; 7 bases match TRBD1. Germline trimming cut 1 base from V and 5 bases from J; bases unmatched to any gene: 5. The germline gives CDR1 GTSNPN, CDR2 SVGIG (reference sequence). The CDR3 consists of 15 residues. The CDR3 reads CAWSGFQGDNSPLHF. The CDR3 DNA is TGTGCCTGGAGTGGGTTCCAGGGGGATAATTCACCCCTCCACTTT.

This chain uses TRBV2 with TRBJ1-2; tentatively, D is TRBD1 (5 bases). Trimming pared 4 bases from V and 7 bases from J, leaving 10 bases between. The CDR3 totals 12 residues. The germline gives CDR1 SNHLY, CDR2 FYNNEI. The CDR3 reads CASSVRDFGYTF. The CDR3 DNA follows: TGTGCCAGCAGTGTTCGGGACTTTGGCTACACCTTC. The variable domain in full, completed from reference TRBV2 and TRBJ1-2, reads EPEVTQTPSHQVTQMGQEVILRCVPISNHLYFYWYRQILGQKVEFLVSFYNNEISEKSEIFDDQFSVERPDGSNFTLKIRSTKLEDSAMYFCASSVRDFGYTFGSGTRLTVV.

The rearrangement uses TRBV6-5 and TRBJ1-2; D call uncertain. Germline CDR1 MNHEY, CDR2 SVGAGI. The CDR3 consists of 14 residues. The germline V and J ends were trimmed by 2 bases and 5 bases, with 12 bases remaining between them. DNA of the CDR3: TGTGCCAGCAGTTACAGATTGGACGGGTATGGCTACACCTTC. Translated, it gives CASSYRLDGYGYTF.

V and J are TRBV7-9 and TRBJ2-2; possible D gene TRBD2, 6 bases. Trimming left V 1 base short and J 6 bases short, with 9 bases between. The CDR3 length is 14 residues. Germline V CDR1 and CDR2: SEHNR, FQNEAQ (reference sequence). The CDR3 loop reads CASSLEREAGELFF. CDR3 in DNA: TGTGCCAGCAGCTTAGAAAGGGAGGCCGGGGAGCTGTTTTTT.

The chain links TRBV7-9 to TRBJ1-2; D perhaps matches TRBD1 (5 bases). V was clipped by 1 base and J by 3 bases, with 9 bases between them. The CDR3 is 14 residues long. CDR1 and CDR2 (germline): SEHNR, FQNEAQ (reference sequence). In DNA, the CDR3 is TGTGCCAGCAGCTTAGATGGGACGCACTATGGCTACACCTTC. It yields the protein CASSLDGTHYGYTF.

This clone was found a few times. This chain links TRBV4-1 with TRBJ2-1, with TRBD2 matching over 8 bases. Trimming removed 1 base from V and 5 bases from J; junction bases left unmatched: 4. CDR1 is MGHRA, CDR2 YSYEKL, per germline. The CDR3 runs to 15 residues. CDR3: CASSQVAGSNNEQFF. Written as DNA, the CDR3 is TGCGCCAGCAGCCAAGTAGCGGGATCAAACAATGAGCAGTTCTTC.

The genes are TRBV10-3 and TRBJ2-7, with D perhaps matching TRBD1 (6 bases). Deletions cut 0 bases from V and 0 bases from J, with 15 bases between. The CDR3 loop spans 17 amino acids. CDR1 is ENHRY, CDR2 SYGVKD, per germline. The CDR3, as DNA: TGTGCCATCAGTGAGTCGATCGAAGGGGGAAGCTCCTACGAGCAGTACTTC. Protein sequence: CAISESIEGGSSYEQYF.

This chain links TRBV29-1 with TRBJ1-1; D possibly corresponds to TRBD1 (6 bases). In germline, CDR1 is SQVTM, CDR2 ANQGSEA. The CDR3 contains 13 residues. V was shortened by 7 bases and J by 6 bases, with 18 bases between the two germline ends. The CDR3 DNA reads as TGCAGCGCCGGACAGATGGAAAACTCTGAAGCTTTCTTT. Translated: CSAGQMENSEAFF.

The rearrangement uses TRBV19 and TRBJ2-7, with TRBD2 matching 10 bases. The junction had 4 bases not matched to a gene; V was cut back by 5 bases and J by 3 bases. The germline gives CDR1 LNHDA, CDR2 SQIVND (reference sequence). The CDR3 runs to 14 residues. The CDR3: CASSSRTSGYEQYF. CDR3 nucleotides: TGTGCCAGTAGTTCTAGGACTAGCGGCTACGAGCAGTACTTC.

This clone was detected only once. The chain links TRBV30 to TRBJ2-2; no firm D call. This CDR3 region has 13 residues. Trimming left V 0 bases short and J 6 bases short, with 8 bases between. Germline lookup yields CDR1 GTSNPN and CDR2 SVGIG (reference sequence). CDR3 coding DNA: TGTGCCTGGAGTGTAGTTCAACCCGGGGAGCTGTTTTTT. It codes for CAWSVVQPGELFF.

The chain recombines TRBV19 with TRBJ2-3, with 11 bases matching TRBD2. The J segment lost 2 bases and the V segment lost 5 bases, leaving 12 bases of the junction unmatched. Germline assignment: CDR1 LNHDA and CDR2 SQIVND (reference sequence). The CDR3 length is 18 residues. The CDR3 sequence is CASSSIDLTSGTTDTQYF. The CDR3 DNA reads TGTGCCAGTAGTTCCATAGACCTGACTAGCGGGACCACAGATACGCAGTATTTT.

The chain couples TRBV7-9 to TRBJ2-7, with D possibly matching TRBD2 (6 bases). The CDR3 length is 16 residues. The germline CDR1 and CDR2 sequences are SEHNR and FQNEAQ (reference sequence). V lost 0 bases, J lost 0 bases, and 12 bases lay in between. CDR3 bases: TGTGCCAGCAGCTTAGCGCGGGGACCCCTCTCCTACGAGCAGTACTTC. Protein: CASSLARGPLSYEQYF.

This chain joins TRBV4-1 and TRBJ2-1; D possibly uses TRBD1 or TRBD2 (5 bases each). Germline CDR1 reads MGHRA; CDR2 reads YSYEKL. V was cut by 3 bases and J by 2 bases, with 17 bases left in between. This CDR3 region has 17 residues. CDR3 residues: CASSQKTGTNTYNEQFF. CDR3 sequence (DNA): TGCGCCAGCAGCCAGAAGACCGGGACGAATACCTACAATGAGCAGTTCTTC.

The chain uses TRBV7-9 and TRBJ2-5; 7 nucleotides align to TRBD1. The V gene end was trimmed by 5 bases and the J gene end by 4 bases; junction bases not matched to a gene: 4. Germline-derived CDR1 and CDR2 are SEHNR and FQNEAQ (reference sequence). The CDR3 is 13 residues long. The CDR3 DNA reads as TGTGCCAGCAGCCTCGACAGGGCAGAGACCCAGTACTTC. Its translation is CASSLDRAETQYF.

The J gene is TRBJ2-7, the V gene TRBV5-5, with 10 positions matching TRBD2. Germline CDR1 is SGHKS and CDR2 is YYEKEE (reference sequence). The CDR3 totals 16 residues. Germline trimming cut 5 bases from V and 2 bases from J; bases unmatched to any gene: 10. The CDR3 loop is CASSVLSGRWPYEQYF. In DNA, the CDR3 is TGTGCCAGCAGTGTACTTAGCGGGAGGTGGCCCTACGAGCAGTACTTC.

This chain links TRBV7-2 with TRBJ2-3; D is undetermined. CDR1 and CDR2 (germline): SGHTA, FQGNSA. Deletions cut 5 bases from V and 7 bases from J, with 13 bases between. This CDR3 contains 13 residues. The CDR3 region is CASSPQSSNTQYF. CDR3 nucleotides: TGTGCCAGCAGCCCGCAGTCTTCGAATACGCAGTATTTT.

This sequence joins TRBV5-6 and TRBJ1-6; 8 bases fit TRBD1. CDR3 length: 19 residues. Germline V CDR1 and CDR2: SGHDT, YYEEEE. After removal of 0 bases from V and 0 bases from J, the junction contained 8 bases not matched to a gene. The CDR3 DNA sequence: TGTGCCAGCAGCTTGGGATTGACAGGGGTCAGCTCCTATAATTCACCCCTCCACTTT. As protein: CASSLGLTGVSSYNSPLHF.